The present T cell receptor (beta chain) was sequenced within a study of T cells expressing NK-cell markers. With regard to this clonotype: Antigen unknown.

General study results and limits: HCMV specificity of the expanded NKG2C+ T cell clones stayed unclear.

From the 5' RACE reads, TCRdb lists one entry per CDR3 protein and no DNA. Its table lists hundreds of thousands of distinct CDR3 sequences. CDR1 and CDR2 (germline): KGHDR, SFDVKD. The length of the CDR3 is 16 residues. The sample comprised blood T cells: a sorted CD56 or NKG2C T cell subset, CD4+ or CD8+ T cells, or bulk PBMC T cells (not recorded which). This clonotype originated in a woman aged 18 to 69 in good health. The chain carries TRBV24-1 and TRBJ2-3; TCRdb designates TRBD1, a call that cannot be tested without DNA. CDR3: CATSDPRQGAGDTQYF.